Below are 29 T cell receptor beta chains sequenced from a single sample in a study of T cell responses to AZD1222 COVID-19 vaccine. This table comes from immunoSEQ multiplex PCR, and its TCRdb copy is limited to in-frame clones, with some not included. The profile covers 95,000 to 150,000 clones, with roughly nine tenths appearing a single time and more than 2.5% taken by the ten largest. The sample was peripheral blood, taken on day 0 of AZD1222 vaccination. These receptors were collected from an adult in good health.

The rearrangement links TRBV28 to TRBJ1-2, with D uncertain. The CDR3 is made up of 11 amino acids. Germline values: CDR1 MDHEN, CDR2 SYDVKM. V was pared by 7 bases and J by 4 bases, with 7 bases between. This CDR3 is CASIGGYGYTF. The DNA for the CDR3 is TGTGCCAGCATTGGAGGCTATGGCTACACCTTC.

The chain combines TRBV27 with TRBJ1-1; a possible D gene is TRBD1 (5 bases). Trimming removed 3 bases at V and 5 bases at J, with 19 bases between. This CDR3 has 16 residues. Germline lookup yields CDR1 MNHEY and CDR2 SMNVEV (reference sequence). The CDR3 DNA follows: TGTGCCAGCAGTTTGTTAGGGGATCAAAGGTGGACTGAAGCTTTCTTT. This codes for CASSLLGDQRWTEAFF.

This clone was counted only a few times. This chain joins TRBV7-9 and TRBJ2-3; 10 bases fit TRBD2. The germline V gene has CDR1 SEHNR and CDR2 FQNEAQ (reference sequence). This CDR3 has 15 residues. V lost 4 bases, J lost 6 bases, and 7 bases stayed unmatched. CDR3 in amino acids: CASSSLAGVMDTQYF. Here the CDR3 DNA reads TGTGCCAGCAGCTCTCTAGCGGGAGTAATGGATACGCAGTATTTT.

This clone was seen only once. The CDR3 sequence is CASSLTTGVGNTIYF. The CDR3, as DNA: TGTGCCAGCAGTTTAACGACAGGGGTTGGAAACACCATATATTTT. This rearrangement joins TRBV27 to TRBJ1-3; 8 bases are a match to TRBD1. The CDR3 is 15 residues long. V shed 2 bases, J shed 3 bases, and the junction held 3 bases outside the gene matches. The V gene's germline CDR1 is MNHEY and CDR2 SMNVEV (reference sequence).

Only a few counts were recorded for this clone. The chain is built from TRBV7-5 and TRBJ2-5; the table's D call, TRBD2, has no DNA check behind it. TRBV7-5 is shown as a pseudogene. The CDR3 has 14 amino acids. The CDR3: CVRSFFGGKETQYF. The CDR3, as DNA: TGTGTCAGAAGCTTCTTCGGGGGGAAAGAGACCCAGTACTTC.

CDR3 residues: CASSWRSSNQPQHF. CDR3 nucleotides: TGTGCCAGCAGTTGGCGTTCGAGCAATCAGCCCCAGCATTTT. The rearrangement joins TRBV28 to TRBJ1-5; D uncertain. Trimming left V 4 bases short and J 1 base short, with 8 bases between. This CDR3 has 14 amino acids. Germline loops: CDR1 MDHEN, CDR2 SYDVKM. Drawing the rest from reference TRBV28 and TRBJ1-5, the complete variable domain is DVKVTQSSRYLVKRTGEKVFLECVQDMDHENMFWYRQDPGLGLRLIYFSYDVKMKEKGDIPEGYSVSREKKERFSLILESASTNQTSMYLCASSWRSSNQPQHFGDGTRLSIL.

The chain joins TRBV30 to TRBJ1-5, with 7 bases lining up with TRBD1. Looked up from germline, CDR1 is GTSNPN and CDR2 is SVGIG (reference sequence). J was trimmed by 2 bases and V by 4 bases; bases with no gene match: 5. The CDR3 spans 14 residues. CDR3 residues: CAWKRGGGNQPQHF. In DNA form, the CDR3 reads TGTGCCTGGAAAAGAGGGGGCGGCAATCAGCCCCAGCATTTT. The variable domain in full, completed from reference TRBV30 and TRBJ1-5, reads SQTIHQWPATLVQPVGSPLSLECTVEGTSNPNLYWYRQAAGRGLQLLFYSVGIGQISSEVPQNLSASRPQDRQFILSSKKLLLSDSGFYLCAWKRGGGNQPQHFGDGTRLSIL.

V gene TRBV20-1 combines with J gene TRBJ2-1; TRBD1 might be the D (5 bases). Germline assignment: CDR1 DFQATT and CDR2 SNEGSKA (reference sequence). CDR3 length: 14 residues. The germline V and J ends were trimmed by 3 bases and 5 bases, with 14 bases remaining between them. The CDR3 DNA reads as TGCAGTGCTAGTCAGGGCAGCACAAACAATGAGCAGTTCTTC. Residues: CSASQGSTNNEQFF.

The V gene is TRBV4-2, the J gene TRBJ1-1; D call uncertain. Between the trimmed V and J ends, which lost 4 bases and 1 base, there was a span of 13 bases. Germline V gene sequence: CDR1 LGHNA, CDR2 YNFKEQ. This CDR3 is 15 amino acids long. The CDR3 is CASSRDGVTNTEAFF. CDR3 bases: TGTGCCAGCAGCCGAGATGGGGTGACGAACACTGAAGCTTTCTTT.

The chain joins TRBV9 to TRBJ2-5; 8 bases are a match to TRBD2. Germline V gene data show CDR1 as SGDLS and CDR2 as YYNGEE. CDR3 length equals 15 residues. V was clipped by 4 bases and J by 5 bases; unmatched bases: 10. The CDR3 loop is CASSTSGGPRETQYF. The CDR3 DNA is TGTGCCAGCAGCACCTCGGGGGGGCCCCGCGAGACCCAGTACTTC.

The rearrangement uses TRBV27 and TRBJ1-5; the D gene is possibly TRBD1 (6 bases). Germline V gives CDR1 MNHEY, CDR2 SMNVEV (reference sequence). The CDR3 runs to 17 residues. V lost 6 bases and J 3 bases, leaving 21 bases between the germline ends. The CDR3 reads CASRLGAVIGDNQPQHF. The CDR3 nucleotides read TGTGCCAGCAGACTGGGGGCCGTCATTGGGGACAATCAGCCCCAGCATTTT.

The V call is TRBV7-6, the J call TRBJ1-4; D perhaps matches TRBD1 (5 bases). V was shortened by 2 bases and J by 14 bases, with 15 bases between the two germline ends. This CDR3 has 13 amino acids. The germline gives CDR1 SGHVS, CDR2 FNYEAQ. The CDR3 loop reads CASSLTVGGGLFF. The CDR3 nucleotides are TGTGCCAGCAGCTTAACGGTGGGCGGGGGGCTGTTTTTT.

The rearrangement links TRBV19 to TRBJ2-1, with D tentatively TRBD1 (6 bases). The V end was cut by 5 bases, the J end by 1 base, with 9 bases between. Per the germline V gene, CDR1 is LNHDA and CDR2 is SQIVND (reference sequence). This CDR3 is 14 amino acids long. This chain's CDR3 is CASSAQGSYNEQFF. CDR3 in DNA: TGTGCCAGTAGTGCACAGGGTTCCTACAATGAGCAGTTCTTC.

The V gene is TRBV6-5, the J gene TRBJ1-1, with D maybe TRBD1 (6 bases). CDR1 and CDR2 (germline): MNHEY, SVGAGI. The CDR3 has 14 residues. With 3 bases removed from V and 7 bases from J, the gap between germline ends came to 15 bases. The CDR3 reads CASSYSQGTIEAFF. The CDR3 coding sequence is TGTGCCAGCAGTTATTCACAGGGAACCATTGAAGCTTTCTTT.

This sequence joins TRBV28 and TRBJ2-3, with TRBD1 matching over 12 bases. Per the germline V gene, CDR1 is MDHEN and CDR2 is SYDVKM. This CDR3 contains 17 residues. Losses at the gene ends were 5 bases for V and 6 bases for J; bases not matched to a gene: 12. CDR3 amino acids: CASSLSPGTGGWDTQYF. In nucleotides, the CDR3 is TGTGCCAGCAGTCTCTCCCCCGGGACAGGGGGCTGGGATACGCAGTATTTT.

V is TRBV5-1 and J is TRBJ2-6, with D maybe TRBD1 (6 bases). The germline CDR1 and CDR2 sequences are SGHRS and YFSETQ. V shed 4 bases and J shed 0 bases, with 11 bases lying between them. The CDR3 sequence is 16 residues long. The CDR3 coding sequence is TGCGCCAGCAGCACAACAGGGAGCTCTGGGGCCAACGTCCTGACTTTC. Translating gives CASSTTGSSGANVLTF.

This sequence joins TRBV7-2 and TRBJ2-3, with D hard to call. CDR3 length equals 14 residues. Trimming stripped 4 bases from V and 0 bases from J, with 8 bases between. CDR1 is SGHTA, CDR2 FQGNSA, per germline. This CDR3 reads CASSSSTSTDTQYF. Here the CDR3 DNA reads TGTGCCAGCAGCTCCTCTACTAGCACAGATACGCAGTATTTT.

V and J are TRBV2 and TRBJ1-5, with 10 positions matching TRBD1. The length of the CDR3 is 15 residues. The germline V gene has CDR1 SNHLY and CDR2 FYNNEI. The V gene end was trimmed by 6 bases and the J gene end by 6 bases; junction bases not matched to a gene: 8. The CDR3 DNA reads TGTGCCAGCAGCGCTCGGACAGGGGGAGGTCAGCCCCAGCATTTT. Its translation: CASSARTGGGQPQHF. The full variable domain, its missing parts supplied by reference TRBV2 and TRBJ1-5, is EPEVTQTPSHQVTQMGQEVILRCVPISNHLYFYWYRQILGQKVEFLVSFYNNEISEKSEIFDDQFSVERPDGSNFTLKIRSTKLEDSAMYFCASSARTGGGQPQHFGDGTRLSIL.

The chain links TRBV6-5 to TRBJ1-4; D uncertain. Germline loops: CDR1 MNHEY, CDR2 SVGAGI. Trimming stripped 5 bases from V and 3 bases from J, with 13 bases between. This CDR3 comprises 15 residues. For the CDR3, the DNA is TGTGCCAGCAGTACCCGGACTTCCGCTAATGAAAAACTGTTTTTT. Amino acids: CASSTRTSANEKLFF.

The chain uses TRBV15 and TRBJ1-2; 8 bases line up with TRBD1. The CDR3 has 16 amino acids. J lost 5 bases, V lost 5 bases, and 13 bases had no gene match. Germline V gene data show CDR1 as LNHNV and CDR2 as YYDKDF (reference sequence). CDR3 in amino acids: CATSQDRGPPVYGYTF. CDR3 coding DNA: TGTGCCACCAGCCAAGACAGGGGCCCACCCGTTTATGGCTACACCTTC.

This clone is medium-sized within its sample. The chain recombines TRBV11-2 with TRBJ1-3; 7 bases line up with TRBD1. Germline V gene data show CDR1 as SGHAT and CDR2 as FQNNGV. V was pared by 6 bases and J by 4 bases, with 3 bases of the junction left unmatched. This CDR3 contains 13 residues. DNA of the CDR3: TGTGCCAGCAGGAAGGGACAGGGAAACACCATATATTTT. Its translation is CASRKGQGNTIYF.

The rearrangement links TRBV19 to TRBJ1-1; D not resolved. CDR3 size: 13 residues. V was pared by 6 bases and J by 4 bases, with 12 bases between. Germline assignment: CDR1 LNHDA and CDR2 SQIVND (reference sequence). CDR3 protein: CASREQHFTEAFF. CDR3 sequence (DNA): TGTGCCAGTAGGGAACAGCACTTCACTGAAGCTTTCTTT.

This clone was recorded once. The chain employs TRBV5-4 and TRBJ1-2; D remains ambiguous. From germline, CDR1 is SGHNT and CDR2 YYREEE (reference sequence). Trimming took 3 bases from V and 2 from J, leaving 11 bases between them. The CDR3 sequence is 14 residues long. CDR3 nucleotide sequence: TGTGCCAGCAGCTCCGGACTGAGAAACTATGGCTACACCTTC. As protein: CASSSGLRNYGYTF.

The V gene is TRBV7-9, the J gene TRBJ2-3; D gene ambiguous. This CDR3 spans 13 amino acids. The V gene lost 5 bases and the J gene lost 2 bases, with 8 bases spanning the gap. CDR1 and CDR2 (germline): SEHNR, FQNEAQ (reference sequence). The CDR3 DNA reads as TGTGCCAGCAGCCTAGGCGACACAGATACGCAGTATTTT. Translating gives CASSLGDTDTQYF.

The rearrangement links TRBV10-3 to TRBJ2-1; D is possibly TRBD2 (6 bases). There are 15 residues in the CDR3. Germline V lookup: CDR1 ENHRY, CDR2 SYGVKD. V was pared by 3 bases and J by 5 bases, with 14 bases between. This chain's CDR3 is CAISDWDSWDNEQFF. The DNA of the CDR3 is TGTGCCATCAGTGATTGGGACTCCTGGGACAATGAGCAGTTCTTC.

The rearrangement uses TRBV28 and TRBJ2-7; D perhaps matches TRBD1 (6 bases). V lost 10 bases and J 1 base, leaving 11 bases between the germline ends. CDR3 length: 12 residues. Germline values: CDR1 MDHEN, CDR2 SYDVKM. The CDR3 DNA follows: TGTGCCATCCAGGGGCCTTCCTACGAGCAGTACTTC. It encodes CAIQGPSYEQYF.

The chain employs TRBV5-5 and TRBJ1-4, with D uncertain. Trimming cost V 4 bases and J 3 bases, with 13 bases left between them. The CDR3 extends over 15 amino acids. The germline V gene encodes CDR1 SGHKS and CDR2 YYEKEE (reference sequence). In nucleotides, the CDR3 is TGTGCCAGCAGCCGCGGCGGGCAGCCTAATGAAAAACTGTTTTTT. It translates to CASSRGGQPNEKLFF.

Details on this clone: At the DNA level, this CDR3 is encoded by other sequences in the same sample as well. The rearrangement joins TRBV6-5 to TRBJ1-1; TRBD1 might be the D (5 bases). The V gene's germline CDR1 is MNHEY and CDR2 SVGAGI. CDR3 length: 12 residues. V was pared by 3 bases and J by 5 bases, with 7 bases between. The CDR3 loop is CASSYGGTEAFF. CDR3 DNA sequence: TGTGCCAGCAGTTATGGGGGAACTGAAGCTTTCTTT.

The CDR3 loop reads CASSEARQGRRNQPQHF. The CDR3 nucleotides are TGTGCCAGCAGTGAAGCCCGACAGGGGCGGAGAAATCAGCCCCAGCATTTT. The chain combines TRBV6-1 with TRBJ1-5; 8 bases are a match to TRBD1. This CDR3 contains 17 residues. Trimming took 0 bases from V and 4 from J; bases not matched to a gene: 8. Germline CDR1 MNHNS, CDR2 SASEGT.